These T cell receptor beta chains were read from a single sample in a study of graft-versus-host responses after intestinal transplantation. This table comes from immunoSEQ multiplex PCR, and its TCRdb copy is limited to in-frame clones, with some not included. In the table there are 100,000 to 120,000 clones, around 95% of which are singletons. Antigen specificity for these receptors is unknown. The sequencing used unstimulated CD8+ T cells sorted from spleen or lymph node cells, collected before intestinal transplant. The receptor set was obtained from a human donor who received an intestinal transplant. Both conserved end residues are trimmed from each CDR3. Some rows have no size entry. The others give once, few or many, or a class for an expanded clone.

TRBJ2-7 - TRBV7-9 ASSLVLAGDYEQY
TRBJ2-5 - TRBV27 ASSPTYQETQY
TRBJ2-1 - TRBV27 ASGYNEQF
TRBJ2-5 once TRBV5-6 ASSLGTGPGVSETQY
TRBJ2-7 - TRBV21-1 ASSKEDWPDSTSHTYEQY
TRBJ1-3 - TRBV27 ASNATVSSGNTIY
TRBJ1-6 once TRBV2 ASSEAGGDNSPLH
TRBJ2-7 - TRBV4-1 ASSQDNEQY
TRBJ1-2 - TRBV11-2 ASSLGVGEGGGYT
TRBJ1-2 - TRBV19 ASSILMGLINYGYT
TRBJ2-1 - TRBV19 ASSAGQGGLNEQF
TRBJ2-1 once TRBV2 ASSVSGLAGFYNEQF
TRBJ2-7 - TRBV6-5 ASSVSGRANEQY
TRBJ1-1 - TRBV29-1 SVEAGQAF
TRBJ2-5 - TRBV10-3 AAGGGSPETQY
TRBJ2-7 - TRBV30 AWSEVKGWEQY
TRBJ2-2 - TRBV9 ASSPRVGAVTGELF
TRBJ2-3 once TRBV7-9 ASSLAQGDSTDTQY
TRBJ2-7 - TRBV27 ASTPQRGRDEQY
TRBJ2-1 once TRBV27 ASSSSGTGETNEQF
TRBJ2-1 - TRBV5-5 ASSHGAPDNEQF
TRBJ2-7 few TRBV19 ASSMGGATYEQY
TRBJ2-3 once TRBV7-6 ASSTSLGEREEDTQY
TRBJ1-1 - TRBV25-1 ASSRTGTGTEAF
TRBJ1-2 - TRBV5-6 ASTDMTNYGYT
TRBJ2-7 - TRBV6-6 ASSSPGLGPIEQY
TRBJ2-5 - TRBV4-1 ASTMERARQETQY
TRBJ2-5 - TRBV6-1 ASSDHWGLGETQY
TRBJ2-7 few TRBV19 ASSIGSGHYEQY
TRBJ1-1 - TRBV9 ASSVGHNTEAF
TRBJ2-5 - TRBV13 ASSPYWGETQY
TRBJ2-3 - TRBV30 AWNGPRWDTQY
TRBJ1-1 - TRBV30 AWSVGQGGTEAF
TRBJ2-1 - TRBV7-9 ASSSTNRIPYNEQF
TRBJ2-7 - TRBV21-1 ASSNGSQIRSYEQY
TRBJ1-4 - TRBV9 ASSVGGNEKLF
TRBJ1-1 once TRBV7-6 ASSLAGGALNTEAF
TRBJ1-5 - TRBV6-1 ASSAGQYSNQPQH
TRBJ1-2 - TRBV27 ASSLFPGNYGYT
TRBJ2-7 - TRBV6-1 ASRPGGGYEQY
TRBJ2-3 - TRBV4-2 ASSQDRGRADTQY
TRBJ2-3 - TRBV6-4 ASSDSTLGTDTQY
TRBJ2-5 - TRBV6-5 ASRRTRTETQY
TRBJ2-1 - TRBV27 ARKSGRGFSSYNEQF
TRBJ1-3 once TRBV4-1 ASSLLALELGNTIY
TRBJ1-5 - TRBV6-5 ASSRTGRAEQPQH
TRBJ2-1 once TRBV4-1 ASSQDLAASYNEQF
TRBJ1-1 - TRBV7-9 ASSLSGTEAF